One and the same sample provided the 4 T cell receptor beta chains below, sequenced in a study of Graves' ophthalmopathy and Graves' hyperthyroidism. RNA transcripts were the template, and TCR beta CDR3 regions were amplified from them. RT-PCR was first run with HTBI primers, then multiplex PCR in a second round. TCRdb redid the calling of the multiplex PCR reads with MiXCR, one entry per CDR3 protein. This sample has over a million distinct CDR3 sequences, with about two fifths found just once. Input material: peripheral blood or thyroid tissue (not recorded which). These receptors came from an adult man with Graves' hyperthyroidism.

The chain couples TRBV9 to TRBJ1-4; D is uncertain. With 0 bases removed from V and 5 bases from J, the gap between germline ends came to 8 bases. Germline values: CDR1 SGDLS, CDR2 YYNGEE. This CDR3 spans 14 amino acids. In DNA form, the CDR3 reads TGTGCCAGCAGCGTAGTAGCAGGAAATGAAAAACTGTTTTTT. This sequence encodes CASSVVAGNEKLFF. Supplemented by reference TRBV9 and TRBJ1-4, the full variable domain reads DSGVTQTPKHLITATGQRVTLRCSPRSGDLSVYWYQQSLDQGLQFLIQYYNGEERAKGNILERFSAQQFPDLHSELNLSSLELGDSALYFCASSVVAGNEKLFFGSGTQLSVL.

This CDR3 is CASSLELRAEVQETQYF. CDR3 in DNA: TGTGCCAGCAGCTTAGAGTTGAGGGCAGAAGTCCAAGAGACCCAGTACTTC. The chain links TRBV9 to TRBJ2-5; tentative D call: TRBD2 (5 bases). Germline V lookup: CDR1 SGDLS, CDR2 YYNGEE. The V end was cut by 4 bases, the J end by 1 base, with 20 bases between. The CDR3 is made up of 17 amino acids.

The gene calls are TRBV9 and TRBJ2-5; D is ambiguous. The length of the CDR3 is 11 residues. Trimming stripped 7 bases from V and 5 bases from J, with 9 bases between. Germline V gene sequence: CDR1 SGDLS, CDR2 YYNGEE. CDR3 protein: CASPFGETQYF. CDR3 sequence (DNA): TGTGCCAGCCCGTTCGGCGAGACCCAGTACTTC.

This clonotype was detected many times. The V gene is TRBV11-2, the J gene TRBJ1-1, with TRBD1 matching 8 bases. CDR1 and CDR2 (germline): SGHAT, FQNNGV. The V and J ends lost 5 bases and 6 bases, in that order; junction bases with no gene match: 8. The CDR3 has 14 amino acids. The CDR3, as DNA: TGTGCCAGCAGCCCAAGACAGGGGTTCGCTGAAGCTTTCTTT. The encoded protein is CASSPRQGFAEAFF.